This T cell receptor beta chain is from a study of CXCR3-negative and CXCR3-positive naive CD8 T cells (dated by TCRdb to the late 2010s). With respect to the entire study: In total, 110 million to 150 million TRB reads were obtained, corresponding to roughly 1.5 +/- 0.3 million reads per library. The TRBV-TRBJ cluster analysis covered naive subsets from 5 or 6 donors and memory cells from 3 donors. Data from about 10 donors, pooled across two independent experiments, went into the diversity and physicochemical repertoire analyses.

Concerning this clonotype itself: This clone's antigen is unknown.

The full study reports these points: Both naive subsets had comparably high repertoire diversity, while memory CD8+ T cells had much lower repertoire diversity. TRB CDR3s from CXCR3-positive naive cells showed higher hydrophobicity (lower Kidera factor 4), lower energy, and higher strength and volume indices than CXCR3-negative naive cells. Because surface CD5, which is linked to self-reactivity in mice, was comparable between the naive subsets, TCR interaction strength was also inferred from TRB CDR3 physicochemical properties. Because CXCR3 expression was partially decreased after cryopreservation, freshly isolated PBMCs were used for most assays. Naive CXCR3-negative and CXCR3-positive cells from the same donor showed similar TRBV-TRBJ usage, whereas memory cells showed distinct patterns.

For each CD8+ T cell subset, flow sorting was done in triplicate, and some 300,000 cells per subset went directly into RLT lysis buffer. To keep memory contaminants out, a stringent definition of naive CD8+ T cells was applied: CD45RO-CCR7+CD27+CD95-. Peripheral blood mononuclear cells were isolated from buffy coats using standard density gradient centrifugation. Naive CXCR3-negative and CXCR3-positive CD8+ T cells were flow-sorted on a FACSAria III. Total RNA was extracted from sorted cells with an RNeasy Mini Kit. Sequencing instrument: NextSeq 550. The Human TCR Profiling Kit (MiLaboratory) was used to prepare UMI-labeled 5' RACE TRB cDNA libraries. cDNA synthesis used the entire amount of extracted RNA, and PCR amplification then used the entire amount of cDNA produced. The libraries were made side by side, with each library going through the same number of PCR cycles. Per the original workflow: With a minimum of two reads required per UMI, MIGEC and MiXCR pulled out about 50,000 +/- 10,000 unique UMI-labeled TRB cDNA molecules from each library. On average, each library contained approximately 40,000 +/- 10,000 functional in-frame TRB CDR3 nucleotide clonotypes without stop codons. After downsampling to 5000 UMI-labeled TRB molecules per sample, diversity metrics such as normalized Shannon-Wiener and Chao1 were calculated in VDJtools. For the central five CDR3 residues, VDJtools calculated physicochemical properties weighted by clonotype size, namely interaction energy, strength, volume and Kidera factor 4. TCRdb reprocessed the sequencing reads and holds a single record per CDR3 protein sequence, with no DNA. For this entry, the V and J calls and clone size follow TCRdb and not the study's own pipeline. The data table for this sample lists some 130,000 distinct CDR3 sequences. The top ten clonotypes cover 0.49% of the sample.

The sequence was obtained from a human donor in good health. Some clones in this sample may be carry-over from other donors' samples. The sequencing sample was made of naive CXCR3- CD8+ T cells from blood. The sample's cell subset or site label, decoded: CD45RO-CCR7+CD27+CD95- naive CD8+ T cells lacking CXCR3 (TNR3-).

The CDR3 region reads CATRQGNYGYTF. Recombination linked TRBV19 to TRBJ1-2; TCRdb picks TRBD1, but there is no DNA to check that call. CDR1 LNHDA and CDR2 SQIVND are derived from the germline V gene (reference sequence). The CDR3 holds 12 amino acids from the cysteine to the phenylalanine. The entry carries no DNA sequence.